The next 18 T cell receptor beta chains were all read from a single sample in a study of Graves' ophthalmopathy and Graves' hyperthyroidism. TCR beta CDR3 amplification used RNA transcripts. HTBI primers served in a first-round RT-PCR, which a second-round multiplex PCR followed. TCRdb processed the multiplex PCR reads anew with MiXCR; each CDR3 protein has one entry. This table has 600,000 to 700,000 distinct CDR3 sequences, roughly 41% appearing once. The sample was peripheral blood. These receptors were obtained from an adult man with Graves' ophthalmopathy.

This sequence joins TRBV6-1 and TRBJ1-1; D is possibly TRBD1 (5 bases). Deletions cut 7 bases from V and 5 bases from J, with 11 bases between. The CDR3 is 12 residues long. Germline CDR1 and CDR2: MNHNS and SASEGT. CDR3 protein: CASIGGGTEAFF. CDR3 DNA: TGTGCCAGCATTGGGGGTGGTACTGAAGCTTTCTTT.

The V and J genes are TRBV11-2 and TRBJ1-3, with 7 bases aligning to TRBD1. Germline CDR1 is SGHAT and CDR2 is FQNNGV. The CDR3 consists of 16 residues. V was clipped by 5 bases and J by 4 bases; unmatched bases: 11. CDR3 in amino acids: CASSAPTGSEGNTIYF. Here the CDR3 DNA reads TGTGCCAGCAGCGCCCCGACAGGGAGTGAGGGAAACACCATATATTTT.

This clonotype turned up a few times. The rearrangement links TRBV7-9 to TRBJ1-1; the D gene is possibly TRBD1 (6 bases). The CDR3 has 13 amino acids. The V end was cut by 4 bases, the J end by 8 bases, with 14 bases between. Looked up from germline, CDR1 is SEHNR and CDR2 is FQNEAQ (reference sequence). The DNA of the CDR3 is TGTGCCAGCAGCTCAGAACCCGGGACAGAAGCTTTCTTT. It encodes CASSSEPGTEAFF.

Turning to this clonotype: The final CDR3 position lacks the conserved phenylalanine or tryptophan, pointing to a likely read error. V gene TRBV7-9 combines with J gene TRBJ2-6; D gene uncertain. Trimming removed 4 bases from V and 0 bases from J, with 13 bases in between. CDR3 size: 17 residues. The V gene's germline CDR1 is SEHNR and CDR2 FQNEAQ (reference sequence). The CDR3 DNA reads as TGTGCCAGCAGCTCGGGCAGGAGACTCTCTGGGGCCAACGTCCTGACTCCA. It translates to CASSSGRRLSGANVLTP.

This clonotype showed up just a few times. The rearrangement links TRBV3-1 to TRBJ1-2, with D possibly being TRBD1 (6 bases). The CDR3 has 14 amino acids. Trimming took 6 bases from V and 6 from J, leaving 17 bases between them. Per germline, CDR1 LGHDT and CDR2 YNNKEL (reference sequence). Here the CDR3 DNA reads TGTGCCAGCAGTCGAGGGGGGGCCGTGGATGGCTACACCTTC. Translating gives CASSRGGAVDGYTF. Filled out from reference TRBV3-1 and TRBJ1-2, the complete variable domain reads DTAVSQTPKYLVTQMGNDKSIKCEQNLGHDTMYWYKQDSKKFLKIMFSYNNKELIINETVPNRFSPKSPDKAHLNLHINSLELGDSAVYFCASSRGGAVDGYTFGSGTRLTVV.

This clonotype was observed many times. The CDR3 spells CASRLSRSSSSPLHF. CDR3 DNA: TGTGCCAGCAGATTAAGTCGCAGTTCGTCTTCACCCCTCCACTTT. The genes are TRBV6-5 and TRBJ1-6; D remains unclear. The V gene lost 6 bases and the J gene lost 9 bases, with 18 bases spanning the gap. Germline V lookup: CDR1 MNHEY, CDR2 SVGAGI. CDR3 length: 15 amino acids.

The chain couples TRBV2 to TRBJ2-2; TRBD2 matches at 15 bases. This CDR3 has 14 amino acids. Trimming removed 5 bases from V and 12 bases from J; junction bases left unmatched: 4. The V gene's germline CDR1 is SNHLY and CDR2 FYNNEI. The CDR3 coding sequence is TGTGCCAGCAGTTGGACTAGCGGGAGGGCTAAGCTGTTTTTT. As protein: CASSWTSGRAKLFF.

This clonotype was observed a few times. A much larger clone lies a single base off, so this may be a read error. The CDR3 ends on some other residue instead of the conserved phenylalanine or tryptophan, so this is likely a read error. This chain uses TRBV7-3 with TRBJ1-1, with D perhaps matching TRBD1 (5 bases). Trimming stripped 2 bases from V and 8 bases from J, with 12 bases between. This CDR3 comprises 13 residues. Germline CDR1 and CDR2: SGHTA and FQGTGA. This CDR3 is CASSLHPQGEAFL. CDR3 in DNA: TGTGCCAGCAGCTTACATCCCCAGGGAGAAGCTTTCCTT.

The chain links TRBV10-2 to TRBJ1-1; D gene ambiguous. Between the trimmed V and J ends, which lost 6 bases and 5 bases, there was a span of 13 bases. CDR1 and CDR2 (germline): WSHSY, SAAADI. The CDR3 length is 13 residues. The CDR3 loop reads CASSDESWTEAFF. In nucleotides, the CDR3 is TGCGCCAGCAGCGACGAATCATGGACTGAAGCTTTCTTT.

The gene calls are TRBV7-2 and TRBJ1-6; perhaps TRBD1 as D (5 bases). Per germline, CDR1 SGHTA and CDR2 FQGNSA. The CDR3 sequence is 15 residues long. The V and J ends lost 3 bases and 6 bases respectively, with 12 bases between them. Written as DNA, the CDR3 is TGTGCCAGCAGCTTCCCGGGGACCACTAATTCACCCCTCCACTTT. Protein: CASSFPGTTNSPLHF. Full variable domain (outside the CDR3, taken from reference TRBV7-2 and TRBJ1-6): GAGVSQSPSNKVTEKGKDVELRCDPISGHTALYWYRQSLGQGLEFLIYFQGNSAPDKSGLPSDRFSAERTGGSVSTLTIQRTQQEDSAVYLCASSFPGTTNSPLHFGNGTRLTVT.

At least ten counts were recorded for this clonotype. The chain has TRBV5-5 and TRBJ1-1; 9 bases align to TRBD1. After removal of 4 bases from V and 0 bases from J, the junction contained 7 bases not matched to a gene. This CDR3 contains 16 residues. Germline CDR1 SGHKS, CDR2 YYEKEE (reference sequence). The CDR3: CASSPGTGIMNTEAFF. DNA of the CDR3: TGTGCCAGCAGCCCGGGGACAGGGATAATGAACACTGAAGCTTTCTTT.

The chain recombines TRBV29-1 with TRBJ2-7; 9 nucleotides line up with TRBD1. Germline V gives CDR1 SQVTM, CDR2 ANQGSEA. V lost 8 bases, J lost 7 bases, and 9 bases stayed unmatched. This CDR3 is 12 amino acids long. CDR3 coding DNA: TGCAGCTTGGACTCGACAGGGGGGGAGCAGTACTTC. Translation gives CSLDSTGGEQYF.

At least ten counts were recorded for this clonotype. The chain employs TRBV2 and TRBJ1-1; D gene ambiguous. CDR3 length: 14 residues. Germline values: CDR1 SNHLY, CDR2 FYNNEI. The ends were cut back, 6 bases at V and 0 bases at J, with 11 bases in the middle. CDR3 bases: TGTGCCAGCAGGATGACGATAATGAACACTGAAGCTTTCTTT. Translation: CASRMTIMNTEAFF.

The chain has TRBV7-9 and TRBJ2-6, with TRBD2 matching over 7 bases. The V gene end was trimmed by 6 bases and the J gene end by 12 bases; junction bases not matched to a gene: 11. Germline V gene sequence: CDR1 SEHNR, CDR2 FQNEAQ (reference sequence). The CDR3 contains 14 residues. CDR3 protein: CASSAVGGGGVLTF. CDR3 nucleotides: TGTGCCAGCAGTGCCGTTGGAGGCGGGGGCGTCCTGACTTTC. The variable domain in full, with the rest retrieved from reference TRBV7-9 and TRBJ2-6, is DTGVSQNPRHKITKRGQNVTFRCDPISEHNRLYWYRQTLGQGPEFLTYFQNEAQLEKSRLLSDRFSAERPKGSFSTLEIQRTEQGDSAMYLCASSAVGGGGVLTFGAGSRLTVL.

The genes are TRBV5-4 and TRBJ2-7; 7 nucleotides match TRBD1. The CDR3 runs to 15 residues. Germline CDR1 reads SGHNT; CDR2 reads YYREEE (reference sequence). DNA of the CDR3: TGCGCCAGCAGCTCGGGGTGGCAGGGGGTCTACGAGCAGTACGTC. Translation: CASSSGWQGVYEQYV.

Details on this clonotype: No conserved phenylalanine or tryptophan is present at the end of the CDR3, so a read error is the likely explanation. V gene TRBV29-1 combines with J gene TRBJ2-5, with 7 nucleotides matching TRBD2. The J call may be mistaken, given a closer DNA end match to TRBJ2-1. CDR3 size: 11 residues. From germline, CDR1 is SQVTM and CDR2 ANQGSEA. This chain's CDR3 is CSVAREDEQFL. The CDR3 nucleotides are TGCAGCGTTGCCCGGGAGGATGAGCAGTTCCTC.

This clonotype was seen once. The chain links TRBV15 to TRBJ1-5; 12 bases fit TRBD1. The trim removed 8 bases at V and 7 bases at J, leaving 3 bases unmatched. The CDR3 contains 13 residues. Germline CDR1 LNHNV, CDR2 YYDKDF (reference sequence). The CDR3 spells CATGTGGRQPQHF. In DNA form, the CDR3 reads TGTGCCACCGGGACAGGGGGCAGGCAGCCCCAGCATTTT.

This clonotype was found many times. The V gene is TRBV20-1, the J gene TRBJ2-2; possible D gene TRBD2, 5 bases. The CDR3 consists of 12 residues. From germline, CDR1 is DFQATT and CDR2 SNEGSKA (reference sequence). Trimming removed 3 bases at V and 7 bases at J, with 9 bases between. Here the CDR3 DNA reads TGCAGTGCTAGTAGAGGGAGCGGGGAGCTGTTTTTT. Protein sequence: CSASRGSGELFF.